Listed here is a single T cell receptor (beta chain). Its antigen is undetermined. This specimen comes from a study of STAT3 mutations in large granular lymphocyte leukemia. Generated by immunoSEQ multiplex PCR, the TCRdb table keeps only in-frame clones and is missing some. The table records over 8,000 clones, about 90% of them present only once. General study results and limits: At least one immunodominant TCR beta clonotype appeared in every T-cell large granular lymphocyte leukemia patient. Some patients had persisting codominant clonotypes that could mask small clones.

The sample taken for sequencing was peripheral blood mononuclear cells. This TCR was sampled from a man aged 55 to 70 with T-cell large granular lymphocyte leukemia. Some clones in this sample may be carry-over from other donors' samples.

CDR3 protein: CASSLAEASRTDTQYF. For the CDR3, the DNA is TGTGCCAGCAGCTTGGCCGAGGCTTCCCGCACAGATACGCAGTATTTT. The chain carries TRBV5-4 and TRBJ2-3; no definite D call. This CDR3 has 16 residues. Germline V gene sequence: CDR1 SGHNT, CDR2 YYREEE (reference sequence). The germline V and J ends were trimmed by 0 bases and 1 base, with 12 bases remaining between them.